These 32 T cell receptor beta chains were all obtained from the same sample, sequenced in a study of blood T cell repertoires in COVID-19. Measured with immunoSEQ multiplex PCR; TCRdb has only the in-frame clones, and not every one. The data hold approximately 94,000 clones, with more than 75% observed a single time. The sequenced sample was peripheral blood. These receptors were collected from a human donor in a cohort sampled during active COVID-19.

This chain joins TRBV6-2 or TRBV6-3 and TRBJ2-3; possibly TRBD1 for D (6 bases). CDR3 length: 16 residues. V was trimmed by 1 base and J by 2 bases, leaving 13 bases between them. CDR1 and CDR2 (germline): MNHEY, SVGEGT. The CDR3 region has the DNA TGTGCCAGCAGTTACTATCGCTGGGGACACACAGATACGCAGTATTTT. It specifies CASSYYRWGHTDTQYF.

The rearrangement links TRBV5-1 to TRBJ2-3, with TRBD1 identical over 9 bases. The CDR3 loop spans 15 amino acids. In germline, CDR1 is SGHRS, CDR2 YFSETQ. Losses at the gene ends were 0 bases for V and 5 bases for J; bases not matched to a gene: 4. The CDR3 loop is CASSLGTGVRDTQYF. The CDR3 region has the DNA TGCGCCAGCAGCTTGGGGACAGGGGTAAGAGATACGCAGTATTTT.

The chain joins TRBV6-6 to TRBJ2-3; TRBD2 aligns across 12 bases. The germline gives CDR1 MNHNY, CDR2 SVGAGI (reference sequence). This CDR3 region has 15 residues. Trimming removed 6 bases from V and 5 bases from J; junction bases left unmatched: 6. The CDR3 DNA reads TGTGCCAGCAGCCCGGGACTAGCGGGCCGAGATACGCAGTATTTT. Translation gives CASSPGLAGRDTQYF.

The chain recombines TRBV6-2 or TRBV6-3 with TRBJ1-4, with unresolved D. The CDR3 has 16 amino acids. V was shortened by 0 bases and J by 0 bases, with 8 bases between the two germline ends. The germline gives CDR1 MNHEY, CDR2 SVGEGT. CDR3 loop: CASSYSGVSTNEKLFF. The CDR3 nucleotides read TGTGCCAGCAGTTACTCCGGGGTGTCAACTAATGAAAAACTGTTTTTT.

The chain has TRBV9 and TRBJ2-1, with TRBD2 matching over 7 bases. CDR3 length equals 15 residues. V shed 3 bases and J 7 bases; nucleotides not matched to a gene: 10. Looked up from germline, CDR1 is SGDLS and CDR2 is YYNGEE. CDR3 nucleotides: TGTGCCAGCAGCGCCGACTCCCTGGGGGGGAATGAGCAGTTCTTC. Its protein is CASSADSLGGNEQFF.

This chain links TRBV27 with TRBJ2-2; 12 nucleotides line up with TRBD2. This CDR3 contains 16 residues. The germline CDR1 and CDR2 sequences are MNHEY and SMNVEV (reference sequence). Losses at the gene ends were 6 bases for V and 1 base for J; bases not matched to a gene: 3. This CDR3 is CASRGLAGLNTGELFF. In DNA form, the CDR3 reads TGTGCCAGCAGAGGACTAGCGGGGCTGAACACCGGGGAGCTGTTTTTT.

The chain uses TRBV19 and TRBJ2-2; perhaps TRBD2 as D (6 bases). There are 14 residues in the CDR3. The germline V gene encodes CDR1 LNHDA and CDR2 SQIVND (reference sequence). Between the trimmed V and J ends, which lost 7 bases and 6 bases, there was a span of 15 bases. The CDR3 nucleotides are TGTGCCAGTACCCCCGTAGCGGTTTCCGGGGAGCTGTTTTTT. As protein: CASTPVAVSGELFF.

This chain joins TRBV19 and TRBJ2-1; 7 bases align to TRBD2. V lost 6 bases, J lost 9 bases, and 5 bases stayed unmatched. CDR1 is LNHDA, CDR2 SQIVND, per germline (reference sequence). The CDR3 has 12 residues. CDR3 protein: CASRRTSTEQFF. CDR3 nucleotides: TGTGCCAGTAGACGGACTAGTACTGAGCAGTTCTTC.

The gene calls are TRBV10-3 and TRBJ1-2; a possible D gene is TRBD1 (5 bases). Trimming removed 0 bases from V and 7 bases from J, with 12 bases in between. CDR3 length: 14 amino acids. Germline V gene data show CDR1 as ENHRY and CDR2 as SYGVKD. The CDR3 sequence is CAISESSGAAGYTF. DNA for the CDR3: TGTGCCATCAGTGAGTCGAGTGGGGCTGCTGGCTACACCTTC.

This clone was observed once. The chain is built from TRBV9 and TRBJ1-2; D perhaps matches TRBD1 (5 bases). V lost 4 bases to trimming and J lost 4 bases, with 14 bases between them. CDR1 and CDR2 from the germline V gene are SGDLS and YYNGEE. CDR3 length equals 14 residues. CDR3: CASSPRQTFYGYTF. The DNA for the CDR3 is TGTGCCAGCAGCCCCCGACAGACCTTCTATGGCTACACCTTC.

The gene calls are TRBV6-4 and TRBJ1-2; D possibly corresponds to TRBD1 (6 bases). Between the trimmed V and J ends, which lost 4 bases and 0 bases, there was a span of 15 bases. The germline gives CDR1 MRHNA, CDR2 SNTAGT. The CDR3 spans 16 residues. The CDR3 DNA follows: TGTGCCAGCAGTGGCCCCCGACAGGATTCTAACTATGGCTACACCTTC. Translation: CASSGPRQDSNYGYTF.

V gene TRBV13 combines with J gene TRBJ1-1; a weak D match, TRBD1 (6 bases). Germline V CDR1 and CDR2: PRHDT, FYEKMQ (reference sequence). Between the trimmed V and J ends, which lost 5 bases and 3 bases, there was a span of 16 bases. This CDR3 spans 15 amino acids. CDR3 residues: CASSPAGQSDTEAFF. The CDR3 DNA is TGTGCCAGCAGCCCCGCTGGACAGTCGGACACTGAAGCTTTCTTT.

The chain recombines TRBV6-5 with TRBJ1-2; perhaps TRBD1 as D (5 bases). This CDR3 spans 15 amino acids. The V gene's germline CDR1 is MNHEY and CDR2 SVGAGI. V was shortened by 8 bases and J by 2 bases, with 18 bases between the two germline ends. The CDR3: CASGRTGQGNYGYTF. CDR3 nucleotides: TGTGCCAGCGGAAGGACCGGGCAGGGCAACTATGGCTACACCTTC.

The CDR3 protein is CASSHRDRETQYF. For the CDR3, the DNA is TGTGCCAGCAGTCACCGGGACAGGGAGACCCAGTACTTC. The chain uses TRBV12-3 or TRBV12-4 and TRBJ2-5, with TRBD1 matching over 8 bases. The V gene end was trimmed by 5 bases and the J gene end by 5 bases; junction bases not matched to a gene: 4. The CDR3 runs to 13 residues.

The rearrangement joins TRBV7-2 to TRBJ2-3; D perhaps matches TRBD2 (5 bases). Germline V gene lookup returns CDR1 SGHTA and CDR2 FQGNSA. The CDR3 has 10 residues. The CDR3 reads CAVGRDTQYF. CDR3 nucleotides: TGTGCAGTTGGGAGAGATACGCAGTATTTT. Filled out from reference TRBV7-2 and TRBJ2-3, the complete variable domain reads GAGVSQSPSNKVTEKGKDVELRCDPISGHTALYWYRQSLGQGLEFLIYFQGNSAPDKSGLPSDRFSAERTGGSVSTLTIQRTQQEDSAVYLCAVGRDTQYFGPGTRLTVL.

This chain links TRBV5-1 with TRBJ1-2; TRBD1 matches 7 bases. Germline V lookup: CDR1 SGHRS, CDR2 YFSETQ. The CDR3 extends over 14 amino acids. J lost 6 bases, V lost 0 bases, and 5 bases had no gene match. CDR3 region: CASSLGGGADGYTF. In DNA form, the CDR3 reads TGCGCCAGCAGCTTGGGAGGGGGCGCCGATGGCTACACCTTC.

V and J are TRBV10-1 and TRBJ1-1, with 8 bases fitting TRBD1. The CDR3 runs to 14 residues. J was trimmed by 1 base and V by 6 bases; bases with no gene match: 4. The germline CDR1 and CDR2 sequences are WNHNN and SYGVQD (reference sequence). The CDR3 loop reads CASSPGGTNTEAFF. CDR3 bases: TGCGCCAGCAGCCCAGGGGGCACGAACACTGAAGCTTTCTTT.

The chain links TRBV7-9 to TRBJ2-7; TRBD2 aligns across 11 bases. CDR3 length equals 15 residues. V dropped 4 bases and J dropped 3; count of bases not matched to a gene: 5. Per germline, CDR1 SEHNR and CDR2 FQNEAQ (reference sequence). Written as DNA, the CDR3 is TGTGCCAGCAGCTCCGGGACTAGCGGCTTCTACGAGCAGTACTTC. It specifies CASSSGTSGFYEQYF. Looking up the rest from reference TRBV7-9 and TRBJ2-7 gives the full variable domain: DTGVSQNPRHKITKRGQNVTFRCDPISEHNRLYWYRQTLGQGPEFLTYFQNEAQLEKSRLLSDRFSAERPKGSFSTLEIQRTEQGDSAMYLCASSSGTSGFYEQYFGPGTRLTVT.

The rearrangement links TRBV6-2 or TRBV6-3 to TRBJ2-7, with TRBD1 matching over 8 bases. Germline V lookup: CDR1 MNHEY, CDR2 SVGEGT. The CDR3 is 15 residues long. With 4 bases clipped from V and 3 bases from J, the junction kept 8 bases outside the gene matches. This chain's CDR3 is CASSSNRGYGYEQYF. The CDR3 DNA reads TGTGCCAGCAGTTCAAACAGGGGGTACGGCTACGAGCAGTACTTC.

The rearrangement joins TRBV5-1 to TRBJ2-7; maybe TRBD2 (5 bases). Germline lookup yields CDR1 SGHRS and CDR2 YFSETQ. This CDR3 comprises 14 residues. V was pared by 1 base and J by 5 bases, with 13 bases between. The CDR3 DNA reads as TGCGCCAGCAGCTTGCGGGGTAAGATAGACGAGCAGTACTTC. Translation: CASSLRGKIDEQYF.

The rearrangement links TRBV6-2 or TRBV6-3 to TRBJ2-5; D call uncertain. The CDR3 sequence is 13 residues long. V was trimmed by 2 bases and J by 4 bases, leaving 8 bases between them. The germline V gene encodes CDR1 MNHEY and CDR2 SVGEGT. CDR3 DNA: TGTGCCAGCAGTTACGAGGCGAGAGAGACCCAGTACTTC. Translating gives CASSYEARETQYF.

This clone is a singleton in its sample. The rearrangement links TRBV7-6 to TRBJ2-5; TRBD2 matches 8 bases. Germline-derived CDR1 and CDR2 are SGHVS and FNYEAQ. Unmatched junction bases numbered 9, after V lost 5 bases and J lost 7 bases. CDR3 length: 14 amino acids. As DNA, the CDR3 is TGTGCCAGCAGCGGCGGGGGGATCGTGGGGACCCAGTACTTC. This codes for CASSGGGIVGTQYF.

The V gene is TRBV23-1, the J gene TRBJ1-2; D unclear. TRBV23-1 is an ORF, and what it does is uncertain. The CDR3 has 13 amino acids. V lost 6 bases and J 4 bases, leaving 12 bases between the germline ends. The CDR3 is CASRDNEGYGYTF. For the CDR3, the DNA is TGCGCCAGCAGGGATAATGAGGGCTATGGCTACACCTTC.

The chain recombines TRBV7-9 with TRBJ1-4; D perhaps matches TRBD1 (6 bases). Per the germline V gene, CDR1 is SEHNR and CDR2 is FQNEAQ (reference sequence). This CDR3 comprises 14 residues. V was pared by 0 bases and J by 8 bases, with 10 bases between. The CDR3 region is CASSLAGGKEKLFF. CDR3 in DNA: TGTGCCAGCAGCTTAGCAGGGGGAAAGGAAAAACTGTTTTTT.

Here the CDR3 DNA reads TGCGCCAGCAGCATGACAGGGGTGAACACCGGGGAGCTGTTTTTT. It encodes CASSMTGVNTGELFF. The rearrangement links TRBV5-1 to TRBJ2-2; TRBD1 aligns across 8 bases. Germline trimming cut 4 bases from V and 1 base from J; bases unmatched to any gene: 3. The length of the CDR3 is 15 residues. Germline V lookup: CDR1 SGHRS, CDR2 YFSETQ.

CDR3 region: CASSSTRTGLSNQPQHF. The CDR3 DNA follows: TGTGCCAGCAGCTCCACCCGGACAGGCCTTAGCAATCAGCCCCAGCATTTT. This sequence joins TRBV7-2 and TRBJ1-5, with 7 bases identical to TRBD1. Trimming at V came to 4 bases and at J to 0 bases, leaving 9 bases not matched to a gene. CDR1 SGHTA and CDR2 FQGNSA come from the germline V gene. The CDR3 has 17 amino acids.

This rearrangement joins TRBV10-3 to TRBJ2-7; no definite D call. This CDR3 contains 14 residues. The V and J ends lost 3 bases and 6 bases respectively, with 15 bases between them. The germline V gene encodes CDR1 ENHRY and CDR2 SYGVKD. The CDR3 DNA is TGTGCCATCAGTGAAGGTGTTTTCAGAGGCGAGCAGTACTTC. Translating gives CAISEGVFRGEQYF.

The rearrangement joins TRBV5-1 to TRBJ1-1, with 9 bases matching TRBD1. Germline CDR1 reads SGHRS; CDR2 reads YFSETQ. V lost 4 bases to trimming and J lost 1 base; unmatched junction nucleotides: 5. The CDR3 runs to 15 residues. CDR3 coding DNA: TGCGCCAGCAGCCTGGACAGGGGATCGAACACTGAAGCTTTCTTT. Protein: CASSLDRGSNTEAFF. The variable domain in full, completed from reference TRBV5-1 and TRBJ1-1, reads KAGVTQTPRYLIKTRGQQVTLSCSPISGHRSVSWYQQTPGQGLQFLFEYFSETQRNKGNFPGRFSGRQFSNSRSEMNVSTLELGDSALYLCASSLDRGSNTEAFFGQGTRLTVV.

This chain joins TRBV5-6 and TRBJ1-2, with 7 bases identical to TRBD1. The J segment lost 4 bases and the V segment lost 3 bases, leaving 9 bases of the junction unmatched. The CDR3 has 15 amino acids. Looked up from germline, CDR1 is SGHDT and CDR2 is YYEEEE. As DNA, the CDR3 is TGTGCCAGCAGCTCATTCGACAGGGATCCCTATGGCTACACCTTC. It encodes CASSSFDRDPYGYTF.

V is TRBV9 and J is TRBJ1-5, with unresolved D. This CDR3 has 15 residues. The germline V and J ends were trimmed by 0 bases and 4 bases, with 11 bases remaining between them. In germline, CDR1 is SGDLS, CDR2 YYNGEE. The CDR3 coding sequence is TGTGCCAGCAGCGTAGGTTGGAGGGAAAATCAGCCCCAGCATTTT. Its protein product is CASSVGWRENQPQHF.

The V and J genes are TRBV6-5 and TRBJ2-7; D gene uncertain. Germline V gene lookup returns CDR1 MNHEY and CDR2 SVGAGI. This CDR3 contains 15 residues. Trimming took off 6 bases at V and 0 bases at J, with 15 bases between the two ends. DNA of the CDR3: TGTGCCAGCAGGGCCTCAGACCTAGTCTCCTACGAGCAGTACTTC. Translating gives CASRASDLVSYEQYF.

CDR3 amino acids: CASRGQGGRLMADTEAFF. CDR3 DNA sequence: TGTGCCAGCAGAGGACAGGGGGGACGTCTGATGGCGGACACTGAAGCTTTCTTT. The J gene is TRBJ1-1, the V gene TRBV7-9; 10 bases align to TRBD1. The ends lost 6 bases at V and 3 bases at J; junction bases unmatched: 16. Germline V lookup: CDR1 SEHNR, CDR2 FQNEAQ (reference sequence). There are 18 residues in the CDR3.